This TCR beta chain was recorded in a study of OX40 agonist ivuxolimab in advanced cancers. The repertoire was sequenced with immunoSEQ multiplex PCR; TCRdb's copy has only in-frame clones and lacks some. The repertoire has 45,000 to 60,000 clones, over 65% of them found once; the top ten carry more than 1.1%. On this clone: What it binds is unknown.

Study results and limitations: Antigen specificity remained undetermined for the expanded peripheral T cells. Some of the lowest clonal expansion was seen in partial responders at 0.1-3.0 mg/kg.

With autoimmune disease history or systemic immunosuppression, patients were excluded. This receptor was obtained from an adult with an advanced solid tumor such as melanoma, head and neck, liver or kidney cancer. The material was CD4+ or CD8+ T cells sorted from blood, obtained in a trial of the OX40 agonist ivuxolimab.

In DNA form, the CDR3 reads TGTGCCACCAGCCGTGACCCCCTAGGGGGTTGGACTGAAGCTTTCTTT. It encodes CATSRDPLGGWTEAFF. The V and J genes are TRBV15 and TRBJ1-1; possibly TRBD1 for D (6 bases). This CDR3 spans 16 amino acids. Trimming cost V 5 bases and J 5 bases, with 21 bases left between them. Per germline, CDR1 LNHNV and CDR2 YYDKDF (reference sequence).